This T cell receptor beta chain is from a study of regulatory T cells in long-lasting Graves disease. This clonotype came up many times. Time point in this sample: newly diagnosed GD, antithyroid drugs for less than 3 months. PBMC-extracted RNA yielded the TCR library. Assembly of TCR beta libraries relied on iRepertoire HTBI primers together with Arm-PCR of CDR3 regions. TCRdb re-analysed the multiplex PCR reads in MiXCR, keeping a single row per CDR3 protein. This sample has approximately 360,000 distinct CDR3 sequences, with roughly 10% found just once. Another study also made use of these data, one on T cells in Graves' hyperthyroidism and ophthalmopathy.

The sequence was obtained from a woman under 30 with Graves disease. The specimen was peripheral blood mononuclear cells (PBMCs), collected at new diagnosis, from a patient treated with antithyroid drugs.

The CDR3 bases are TGTGCCAGCAGTTACCGGGAGGGAAGTGGCTACACCTTC. Protein: CASSYREGSGYTF. This rearrangement joins TRBV6-9 to TRBJ1-2; the D is unclear. In germline, CDR1 is MNHGY, CDR2 SVAAGI. V gave up 3 bases and J gave up 7 bases, with 12 bases separating them. This CDR3 comprises 13 residues.